This note documents a single TCR beta chain sequence. The naive CD8 population came from CD45RO-negative cells selected for CCR7, without terminally differentiated effector memory CD45RA+ cells. This sample is drawn from a study of shared clonotypes between healthy human individuals. Several immunoSEQ plates received, in even portions, the genomic DNA of each subset. Sequenced by immunoSEQ multiplex PCR; TCRdb stores in-frame clones only, minus some. The profile shows hundreds of thousands of clones, about 95% of them singletons. From germline, CDR1 is MNHNS and CDR2 SASEGT. The CDR3 is 14 residues long. V lost 2 bases, J lost 2 bases, and 9 bases lay in between.

The receptor was isolated from a woman between 25 and 40 years old in good health. V is TRBV6-1 and J is TRBJ1-2; D is unclear. Specimen: naive CD8+ T cells sorted from blood. CDR3 protein: CASSEWTANYGYTF. The CDR3 coding sequence is TGTGCCAGCAGTGAATGGACGGCAAACTATGGCTACACCTTC.